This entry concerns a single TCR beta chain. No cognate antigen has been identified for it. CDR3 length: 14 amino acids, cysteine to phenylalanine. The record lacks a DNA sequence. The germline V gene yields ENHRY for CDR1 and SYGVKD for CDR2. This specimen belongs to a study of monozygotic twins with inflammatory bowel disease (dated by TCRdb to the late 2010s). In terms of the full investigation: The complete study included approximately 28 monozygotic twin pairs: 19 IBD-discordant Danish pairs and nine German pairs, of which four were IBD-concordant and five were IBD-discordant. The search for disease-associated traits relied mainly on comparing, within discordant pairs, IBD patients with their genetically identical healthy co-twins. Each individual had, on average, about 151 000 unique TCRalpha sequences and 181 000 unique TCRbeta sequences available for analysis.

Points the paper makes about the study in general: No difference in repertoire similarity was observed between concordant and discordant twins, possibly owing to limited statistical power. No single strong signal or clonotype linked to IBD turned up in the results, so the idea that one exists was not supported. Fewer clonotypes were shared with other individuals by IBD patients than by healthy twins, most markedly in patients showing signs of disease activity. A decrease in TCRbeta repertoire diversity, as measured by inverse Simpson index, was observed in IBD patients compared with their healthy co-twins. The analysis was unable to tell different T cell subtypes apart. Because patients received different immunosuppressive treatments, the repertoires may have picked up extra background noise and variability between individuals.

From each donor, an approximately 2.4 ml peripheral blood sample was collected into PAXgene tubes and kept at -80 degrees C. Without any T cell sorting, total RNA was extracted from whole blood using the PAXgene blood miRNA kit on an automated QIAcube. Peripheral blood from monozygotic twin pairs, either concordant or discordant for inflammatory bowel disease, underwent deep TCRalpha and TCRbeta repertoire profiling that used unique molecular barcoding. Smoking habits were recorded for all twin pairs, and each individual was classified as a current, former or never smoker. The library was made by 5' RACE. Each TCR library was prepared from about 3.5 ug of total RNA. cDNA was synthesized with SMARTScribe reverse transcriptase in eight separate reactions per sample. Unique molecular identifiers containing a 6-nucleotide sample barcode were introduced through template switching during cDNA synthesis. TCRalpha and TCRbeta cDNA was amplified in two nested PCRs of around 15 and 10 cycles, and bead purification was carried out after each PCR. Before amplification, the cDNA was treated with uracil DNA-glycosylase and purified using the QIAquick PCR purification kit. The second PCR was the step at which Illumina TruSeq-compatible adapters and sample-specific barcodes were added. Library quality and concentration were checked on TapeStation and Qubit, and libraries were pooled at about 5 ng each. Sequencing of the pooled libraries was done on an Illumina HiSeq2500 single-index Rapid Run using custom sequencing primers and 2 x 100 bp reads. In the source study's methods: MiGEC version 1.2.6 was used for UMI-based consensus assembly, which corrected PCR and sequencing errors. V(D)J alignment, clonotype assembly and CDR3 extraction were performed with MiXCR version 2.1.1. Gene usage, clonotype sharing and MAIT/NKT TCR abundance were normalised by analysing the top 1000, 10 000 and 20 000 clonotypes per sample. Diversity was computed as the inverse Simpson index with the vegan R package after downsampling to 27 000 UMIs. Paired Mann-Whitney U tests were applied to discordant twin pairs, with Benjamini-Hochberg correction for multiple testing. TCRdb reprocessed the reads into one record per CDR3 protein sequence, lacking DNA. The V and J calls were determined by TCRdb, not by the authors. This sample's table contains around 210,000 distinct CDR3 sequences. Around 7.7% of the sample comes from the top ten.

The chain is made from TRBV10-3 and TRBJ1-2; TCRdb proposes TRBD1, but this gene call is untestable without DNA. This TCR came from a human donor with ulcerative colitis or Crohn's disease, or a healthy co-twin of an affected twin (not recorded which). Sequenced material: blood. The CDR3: CAISQQGMTYGYTF.